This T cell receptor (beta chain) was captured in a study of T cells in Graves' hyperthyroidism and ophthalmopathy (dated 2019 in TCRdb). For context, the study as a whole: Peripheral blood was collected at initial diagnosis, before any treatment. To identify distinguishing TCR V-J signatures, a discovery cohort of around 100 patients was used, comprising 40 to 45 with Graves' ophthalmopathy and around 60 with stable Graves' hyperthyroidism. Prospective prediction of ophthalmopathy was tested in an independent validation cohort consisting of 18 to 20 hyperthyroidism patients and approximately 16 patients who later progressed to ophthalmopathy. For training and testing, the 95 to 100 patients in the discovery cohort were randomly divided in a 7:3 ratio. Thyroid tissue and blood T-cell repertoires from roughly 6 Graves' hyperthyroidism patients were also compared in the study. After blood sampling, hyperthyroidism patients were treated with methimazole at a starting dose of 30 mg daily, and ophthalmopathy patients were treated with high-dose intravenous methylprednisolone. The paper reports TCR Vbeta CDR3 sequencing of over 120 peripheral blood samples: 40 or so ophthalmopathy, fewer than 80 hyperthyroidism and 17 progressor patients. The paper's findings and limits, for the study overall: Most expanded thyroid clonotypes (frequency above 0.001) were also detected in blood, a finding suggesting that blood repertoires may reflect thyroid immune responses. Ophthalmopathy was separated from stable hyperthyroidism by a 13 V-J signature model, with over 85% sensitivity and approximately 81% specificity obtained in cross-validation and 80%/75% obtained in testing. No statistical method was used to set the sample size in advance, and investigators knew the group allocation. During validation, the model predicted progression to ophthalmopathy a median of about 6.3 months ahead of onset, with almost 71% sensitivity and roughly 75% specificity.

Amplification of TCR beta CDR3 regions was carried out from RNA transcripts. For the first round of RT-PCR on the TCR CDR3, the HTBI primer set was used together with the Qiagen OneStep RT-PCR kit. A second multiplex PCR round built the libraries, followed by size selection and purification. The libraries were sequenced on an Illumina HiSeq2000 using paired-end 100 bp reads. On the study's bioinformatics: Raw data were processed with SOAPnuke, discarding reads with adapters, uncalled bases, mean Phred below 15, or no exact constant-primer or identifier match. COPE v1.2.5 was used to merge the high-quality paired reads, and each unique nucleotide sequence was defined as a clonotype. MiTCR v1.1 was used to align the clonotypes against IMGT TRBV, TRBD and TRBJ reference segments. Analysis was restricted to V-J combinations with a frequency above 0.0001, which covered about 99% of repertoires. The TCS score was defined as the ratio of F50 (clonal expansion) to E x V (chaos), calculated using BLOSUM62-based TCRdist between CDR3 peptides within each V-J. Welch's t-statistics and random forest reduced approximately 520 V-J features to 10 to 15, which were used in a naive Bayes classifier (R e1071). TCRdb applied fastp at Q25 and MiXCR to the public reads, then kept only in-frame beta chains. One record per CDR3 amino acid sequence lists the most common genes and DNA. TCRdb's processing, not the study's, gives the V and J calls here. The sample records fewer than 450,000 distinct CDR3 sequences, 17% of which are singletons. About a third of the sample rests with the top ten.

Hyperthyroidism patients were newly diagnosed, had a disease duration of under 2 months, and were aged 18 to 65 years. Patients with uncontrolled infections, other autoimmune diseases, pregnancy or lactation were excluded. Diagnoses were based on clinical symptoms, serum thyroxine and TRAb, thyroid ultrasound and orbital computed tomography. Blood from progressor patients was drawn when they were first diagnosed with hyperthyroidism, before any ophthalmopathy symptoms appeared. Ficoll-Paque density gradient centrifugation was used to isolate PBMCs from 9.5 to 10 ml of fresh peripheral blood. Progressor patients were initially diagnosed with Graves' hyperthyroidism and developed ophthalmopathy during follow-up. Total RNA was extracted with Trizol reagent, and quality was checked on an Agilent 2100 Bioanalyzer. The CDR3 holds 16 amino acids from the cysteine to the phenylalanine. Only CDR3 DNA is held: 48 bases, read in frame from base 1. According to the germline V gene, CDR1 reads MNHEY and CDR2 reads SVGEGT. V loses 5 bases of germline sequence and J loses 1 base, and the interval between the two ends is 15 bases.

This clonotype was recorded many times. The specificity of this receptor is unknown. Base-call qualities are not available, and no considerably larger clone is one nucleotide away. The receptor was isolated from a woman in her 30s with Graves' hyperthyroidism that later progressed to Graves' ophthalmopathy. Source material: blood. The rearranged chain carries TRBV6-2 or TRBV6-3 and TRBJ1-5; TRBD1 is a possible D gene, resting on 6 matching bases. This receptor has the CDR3 CASSKQGYLSNQPQHF. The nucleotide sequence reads TGTGCCAGCAGTAAACAGGGATATCTGAGCAATCAGCCCCAGCATTTT.